This paragraph covers one T cell receptor beta chain sequence. Which antigen it targets is not known. No base quality information exists; no much larger clone differs at one position. This record comes from a study of OX40 agonist ivuxolimab in advanced cancers. About the investigation overall: Ivuxolimab, which targeted the costimulatory receptor OX40 (CD134), was an agonistic, fully human IgG2 monoclonal antibody. Intravenous ivuxolimab was administered to patients every 2 weeks at six dose levels: 0.01, 0.1, 0.3, 1.5, 3 and 10 mg/kg. Of the 50 to 55 patients in dose escalation, about 20 had hepatocellular carcinoma, some 15 had melanoma, 9 had renal cell carcinoma and 9 had head and neck cancer. In the dose-escalation cohort, more than 80% of patients were male, and the mean age was 60 years with a range of roughly 20 to 79. Prior anti-PD-1, anti-PD-L1 or anti-CTLA-4 therapy was permitted, and checkpoint inhibitors had been received by about 37% of dose-escalation patients. Partial responses occurred in three dose-escalation patients: two with cutaneous melanoma and one with hepatocellular carcinoma. The point of sequencing TCRbeta in the periphery was to test whether ivuxolimab changed TCR sequence diversity and drove clonal T-cell expansion. The paper covers the monotherapy dose-escalation part of the phase I ivuxolimab trial, which included N ≈ 50 patients.

Genomic DNA was isolated from the sorted cells so that the TCRbeta CDR3 region could be sequenced. The immunoSEQ Assay was used for sequencing of TCRbeta CDR3 regions. Imported from immuneACCESS, the table was reduced by TCRdb to in-frame sequences with V and J called. These copies leave out some clones; in studies compared against another copy, an unresolved V gene accounts for under half, and the cause of the remainder is not known. This sample comprises about 73,000 clones, 90% of them detected only once. Of the sample, approximately 0.49% falls within the top ten clones. Findings and caveats that apply to the study as a whole: Low levels of normalized T-cell clonal expansion were also shown by some nonresponding patients. Antigen specificity was not determined for the clonally expanded peripheral T cells. At doses of 0.1 to 3.0 mg/kg, clonal expansion of both CD4+ and CD8+ T cells in blood was seen between baseline and week 6. After ivuxolimab, more expanded clones were found on average in CD8+ T cells than in CD4+ T cells. In the 0.1-3.0 mg/kg groups, partial responders were among the patients with the lowest normalized peripheral clonal expansion, particularly in CD8+ T cells.

Patients with a history of autoimmune disease or receiving systemic immunosuppression were excluded from the trial. Peripheral blood for TCR sequencing was drawn from every dose cohort at baseline, at cycle 4 day 1 and at cycle 7 day 1. Samples came from an open-label, multicenter, first-in-human phase I dose-escalation trial of ivuxolimab. Adults with locally advanced or metastatic melanoma, renal cell carcinoma, hepatocellular carcinoma or head and neck squamous cell carcinoma were enrolled in the trial. Before TCR sequencing, CD4+ T cells and CD8+ T cells from peripheral blood were sorted into separate populations. CDR3 length: 11 amino acids, cysteine to phenylalanine. This entry keeps only the CDR3 DNA: 33 bases, framed from base 1. From a lookup of the germline V gene, CDR1 and CDR2 are SGHTS and YDEGEE. Between the V and J ends, shortened by 4 bases and 6 bases respectively, the junction contains 5 bases.

The sequencing used CD4+ or CD8+ T cells sorted from blood, collected in a trial of the OX40 agonist ivuxolimab. The receptor was derived from an adult with an advanced solid tumor such as melanoma, head and neck, liver or kidney cancer. Here the chain combines TRBV5-8 and TRBJ2-4; no D segment can be confidently identified. For the CDR3, the sequence is CASSPRNIQYF. The sequenced DNA is TGTGCCAGCAGCCCCCGAAACATTCAGTACTTC.